This T cell receptor beta chain came from a study of immune heterogeneity within non-small cell lung tumors. The CDR3 is 16 amino acids. V lost 3 bases and J lost 5; bases outside the gene matches: 12. This clonotype is medium-sized in the sample. As template, the study used bulk tumor genomic DNA at about 550 ng per sample. Taken during surgery, several biopsies per primary tumor were spaced as far apart as possible within the tumor mass. Patients went through curative surgery, and their non-small cell lung cancer was untreated and newly diagnosed. TCR beta CDR3 regions came from multiplex PCR with 32 forward V and 13 reverse J primers. TCRdb re-derived calls from the multiplex PCR reads in MiXCR, one entry per CDR3 protein. The table has 9,500 to 12,000 distinct CDR3 sequences, under 25% seen once.

Sample: lung tumor tissue. The chain uses TRBV12-3 or TRBV12-4 and TRBJ2-7; TRBD2 aligns across 8 bases. The TCR comes from a man in his 60s with non-small cell lung cancer. The CDR3 reads CASSFRAGELRDEQYF. CDR3 bases: TGTGCCAGCAGTTTTCGAGCGGGAGAGTTAAGGGACGAGCAGTACTTC.